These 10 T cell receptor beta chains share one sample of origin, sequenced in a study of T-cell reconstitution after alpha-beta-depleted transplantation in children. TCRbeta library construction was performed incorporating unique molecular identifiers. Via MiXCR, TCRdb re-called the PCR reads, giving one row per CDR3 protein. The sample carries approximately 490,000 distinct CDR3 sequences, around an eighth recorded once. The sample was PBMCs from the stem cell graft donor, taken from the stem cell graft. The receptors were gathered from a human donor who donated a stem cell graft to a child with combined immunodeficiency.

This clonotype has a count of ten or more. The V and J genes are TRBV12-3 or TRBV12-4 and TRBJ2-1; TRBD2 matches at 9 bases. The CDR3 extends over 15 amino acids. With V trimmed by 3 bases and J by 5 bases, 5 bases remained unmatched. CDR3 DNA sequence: TGTGCCAGCAGTTTGGCTAGCGGGGTCCACAATGAGCAGTTCTTC. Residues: CASSLASGVHNEQFF.

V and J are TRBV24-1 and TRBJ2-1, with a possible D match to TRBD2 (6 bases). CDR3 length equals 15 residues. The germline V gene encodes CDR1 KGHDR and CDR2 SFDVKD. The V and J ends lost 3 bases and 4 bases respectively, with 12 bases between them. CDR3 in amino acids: CATSDTPGSYNEQFF. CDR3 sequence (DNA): TGTGCCACCAGTGATACGCCCGGGAGTTACAATGAGCAGTTCTTC.

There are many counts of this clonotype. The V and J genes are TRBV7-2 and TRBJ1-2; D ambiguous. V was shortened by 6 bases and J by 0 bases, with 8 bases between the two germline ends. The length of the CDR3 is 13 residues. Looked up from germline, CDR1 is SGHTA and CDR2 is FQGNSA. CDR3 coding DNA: TGTGCCAGCAGTCCGTCATCTAACTATGGCTACACCTTC. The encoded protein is CASSPSSNYGYTF.

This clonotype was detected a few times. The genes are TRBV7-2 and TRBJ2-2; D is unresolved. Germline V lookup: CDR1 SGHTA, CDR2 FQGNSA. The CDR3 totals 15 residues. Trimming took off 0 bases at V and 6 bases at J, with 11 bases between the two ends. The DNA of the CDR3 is TGTGCCAGCAGCTTAGCGCAGAAGTTCCCCGGGGAGCTGTTTTTT. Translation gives CASSLAQKFPGELFF. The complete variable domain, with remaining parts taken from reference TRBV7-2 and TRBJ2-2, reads GAGVSQSPSNKVTEKGKDVELRCDPISGHTALYWYRQSLGQGLEFLIYFQGNSAPDKSGLPSDRFSAERTGGSVSTLTIQRTQQEDSAVYLCASSLAQKFPGELFFGEGSRLTVL.

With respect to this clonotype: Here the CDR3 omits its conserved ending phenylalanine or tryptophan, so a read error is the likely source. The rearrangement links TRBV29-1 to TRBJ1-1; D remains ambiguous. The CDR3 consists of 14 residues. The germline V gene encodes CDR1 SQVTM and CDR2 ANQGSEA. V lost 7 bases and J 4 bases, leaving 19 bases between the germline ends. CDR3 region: CSASGGRSVTEAFY. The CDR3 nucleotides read TGCAGCGCTTCTGGCGGGAGATCGGTCACTGAAGCTTTCTAT.

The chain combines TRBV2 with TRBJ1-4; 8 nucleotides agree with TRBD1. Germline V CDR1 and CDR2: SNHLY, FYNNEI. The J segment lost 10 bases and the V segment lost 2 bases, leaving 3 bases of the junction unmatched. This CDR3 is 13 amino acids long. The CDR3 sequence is CASSENRGGKLFF. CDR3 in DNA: TGTGCCAGCAGTGAAAACAGGGGGGGAAAACTGTTTTTT. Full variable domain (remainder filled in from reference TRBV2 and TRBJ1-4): EPEVTQTPSHQVTQMGQEVILRCVPISNHLYFYWYRQILGQKVEFLVSFYNNEISEKSEIFDDQFSVERPDGSNFTLKIRSTKLEDSAMYFCASSENRGGKLFFGSGTQLSVL.

CDR3 bases: TGTGCCAGCAGTCCCACCAGGGTGGGGAAACTGTTTTTT. Its translation is CASSPTRVGKLFF. The V and J genes are TRBV12-3 or TRBV12-4 and TRBJ1-4, with D possibly being TRBD1 (5 bases). The CDR3 covers 13 residues. Trimming shortened V by 5 bases and J by 11 bases, and 15 bases separated the two germline ends.

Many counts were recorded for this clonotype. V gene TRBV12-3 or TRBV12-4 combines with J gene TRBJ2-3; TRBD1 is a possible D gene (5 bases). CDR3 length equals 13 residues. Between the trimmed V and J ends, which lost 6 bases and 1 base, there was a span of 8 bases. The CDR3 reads CASRGVGTDTQYF. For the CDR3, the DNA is TGTGCCAGCAGAGGGGTGGGCACAGATACGCAGTATTTT.

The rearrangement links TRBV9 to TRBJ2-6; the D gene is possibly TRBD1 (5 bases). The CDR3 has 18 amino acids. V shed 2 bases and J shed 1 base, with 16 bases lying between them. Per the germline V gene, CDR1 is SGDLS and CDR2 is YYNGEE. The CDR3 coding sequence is TGTGCCAGCAGCGTCTTGGCAGGGATCTGGTCTGGGGCCAACGTCCTGACTTTC. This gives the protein CASSVLAGIWSGANVLTF.

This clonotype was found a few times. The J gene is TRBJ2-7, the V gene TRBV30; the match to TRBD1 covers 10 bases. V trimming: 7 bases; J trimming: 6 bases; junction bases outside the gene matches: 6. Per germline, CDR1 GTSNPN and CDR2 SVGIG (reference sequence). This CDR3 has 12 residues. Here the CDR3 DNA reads TGTGCCTTCCCGGGACAGGGGAGCGAGCAGTACTTC. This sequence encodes CAFPGQGSEQYF.